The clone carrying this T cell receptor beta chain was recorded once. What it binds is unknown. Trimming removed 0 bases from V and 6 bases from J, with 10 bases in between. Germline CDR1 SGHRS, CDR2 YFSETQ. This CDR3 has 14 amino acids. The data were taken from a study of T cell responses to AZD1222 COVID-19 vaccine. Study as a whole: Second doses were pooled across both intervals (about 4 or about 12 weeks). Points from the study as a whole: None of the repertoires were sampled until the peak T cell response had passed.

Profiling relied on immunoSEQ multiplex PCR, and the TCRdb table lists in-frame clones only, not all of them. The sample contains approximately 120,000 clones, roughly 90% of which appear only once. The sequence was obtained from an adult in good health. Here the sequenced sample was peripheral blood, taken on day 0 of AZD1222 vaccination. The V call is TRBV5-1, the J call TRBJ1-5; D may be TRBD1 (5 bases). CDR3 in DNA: TGCGCCAGCAGCTTGGGGCAGGGTATTCAGCCCCAGCATTTT. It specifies CASSLGQGIQPQHF.